Only a few counts were recorded for the clone carrying this T cell receptor beta chain. Antigen unknown. RNA transcripts provided the source from which TCR beta CDR3 regions were amplified. The HTBI set primed first-round TCR CDR3 RT-PCR. TCRdb re-called the multiplex PCR reads through MiXCR, storing one row per CDR3 protein. The data show 350,000 to 400,000 distinct CDR3 sequences, approximately 15% seen once. This record belongs to a study of T cells in Graves' hyperthyroidism and ophthalmopathy. Study details: Once the initial diagnosis was made, peripheral blood was obtained before any treatment.

Overall study findings and caveats: From stable hyperthyroidism, ophthalmopathy was separated by a 13 V-J model. A median around six months before onset, the model predicted ophthalmopathy.

The CDR3 contains 17 residues. Trimming at V came to 0 bases and at J to 5 bases, leaving 4 bases not matched to a gene. Germline V gene sequence: CDR1 MGHRA, CDR2 YSYEKL. The source is an older woman with Graves' hyperthyroidism. The chain carries TRBV4-1 and TRBJ2-1, with 13 bases identical to TRBD2. Source material: blood. The CDR3 nucleotides read TGCGCCAGCAGCCAAGATCCTGGGACTAGCGGGAACAATGAGCAGTTCTTC. Encoded protein: CASSQDPGTSGNNEQFF.